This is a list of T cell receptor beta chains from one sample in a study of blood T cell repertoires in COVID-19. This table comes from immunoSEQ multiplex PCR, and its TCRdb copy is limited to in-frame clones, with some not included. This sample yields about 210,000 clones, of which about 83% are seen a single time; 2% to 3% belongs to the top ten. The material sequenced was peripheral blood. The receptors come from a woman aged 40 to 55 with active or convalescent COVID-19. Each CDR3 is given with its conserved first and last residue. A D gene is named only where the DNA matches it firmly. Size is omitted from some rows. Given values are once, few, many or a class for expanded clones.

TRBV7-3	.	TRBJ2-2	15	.	TGTGCCAGCAGCTTCGGACAGACGAACACCGGGGAGCTGTTTTTT	CASSFGQTNTGELFF
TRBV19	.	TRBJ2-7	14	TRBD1	TGTGCCAGTAGTTTGGACAGGGGTACCTACGAGCAGTACTTC	CASSLDRGTYEQYF
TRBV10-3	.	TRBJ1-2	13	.	TGTGCCATCAGTGATCAAGGGAGAGGAGGCTACACCTTC	CAISDQGRGGYTF
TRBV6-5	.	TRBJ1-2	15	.	TGTGCCAGCAGATATTTCGCAGGGTTAGCCTATGGCTACACCTTC	CASRYFAGLAYGYTF
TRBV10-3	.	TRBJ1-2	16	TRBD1	TGTGCCATCAGGGGATCACAGGGGGCTGTAGGCTATGGCTACACCTTC	CAIRGSQGAVGYGYTF
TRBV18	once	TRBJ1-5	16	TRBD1	TGTGCCAGCTCACCACGCGCTATAGGACAGGTTCAGCCCCAGCATTTT	CASSPRAIGQVQPQHF
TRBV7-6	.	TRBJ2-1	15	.	TGTGCCAGCACCGACCGGGCCAGAGGGTACAATGAGCAGTTCTTC	CASTDRARGYNEQFF
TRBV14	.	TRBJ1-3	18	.	TGTGCCAGCAGCCAAGGGGGGGGAGGGTATCGATCTGGAAACACCATATATTTT	CASSQGGGGYRSGNTIYF
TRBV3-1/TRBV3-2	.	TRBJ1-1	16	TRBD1	TGTGCCAGCAGCCGAATCCCAGGGGGCATGGCCACTGAAGCTTTCTTT	CASSRIPGGMATEAFF
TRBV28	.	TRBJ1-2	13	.	TGTGCCAGCAGTCCTGACAGAGCACATGGCTACACCTTC	CASSPDRAHGYTF
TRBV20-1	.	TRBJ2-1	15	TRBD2	TGCAGTGCTAGTTCGCGGGAGGGCGGGATGCATGAGCAGTTCTTC	CSASSREGGMHEQFF
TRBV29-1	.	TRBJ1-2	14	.	TGCAGCGTTGAGAGTGCCCCCCCAAACTATGGCTACACCTTC	CSVESAPPNYGYTF
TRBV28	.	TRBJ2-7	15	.	TGTGCCAGCACGCCTCAGGGGACGTCCTCCTACGAGCAGTACTTC	CASTPQGTSSYEQYF
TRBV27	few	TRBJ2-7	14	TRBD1	TGTGCCAGCAACCCGGGACAGGCCTCCTACGAGCAGTACTTC	CASNPGQASYEQYF
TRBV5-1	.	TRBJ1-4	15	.	TGCGCCAGCAGCTTGGGTGGCAGGGGAGAGGAAAAACTGTTTTTT	CASSLGGRGEEKLFF
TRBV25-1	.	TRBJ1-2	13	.	TGTGCCAGCAGTGAATTTGGAGGGTATGGCTACACCTTC	CASSEFGGYGYTF
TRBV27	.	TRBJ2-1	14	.	TGTGCCAGCACCTATCTTCCCACCGCCAATGAGCAGTTCTTC	CASTYLPTANEQFF
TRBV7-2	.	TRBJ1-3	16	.	TGTGCCAGCAGCTCAACTCAGGGGCGCTCTGGAAACACCATATATTTT	CASSSTQGRSGNTIYF
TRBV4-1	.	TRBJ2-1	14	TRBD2	TGCGCCAGCAGCGGACTAGCGGGGGACAATGAGCAGTTCTTC	CASSGLAGDNEQFF
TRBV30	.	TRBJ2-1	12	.	TGTGCCTCCCGCGGGTACGGCAATGAGCAGTTCTTC	CASRGYGNEQFF
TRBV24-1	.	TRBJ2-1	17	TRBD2	TGTGCCACCAGTGATAAAAGACTAGCGGGAGGCAACAATGAGCAGTTCTTC	CATSDKRLAGGNNEQFF
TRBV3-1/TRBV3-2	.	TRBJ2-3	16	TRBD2	TGTGCCAGCAGCCAACTTCTACTAGCGGGAGGAGATACGCAGTATTTT	CASSQLLLAGGDTQYF
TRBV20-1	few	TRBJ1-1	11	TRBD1	TGCAGTGCACCAGGGGGAACTGAAGCTTTCTTT	CSAPGGTEAFF
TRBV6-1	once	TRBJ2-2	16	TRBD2	TGTGCCAGCAGTGAAGTAGCGGGGGGTAACACCGGGGAGCTGTTTTTT	CASSEVAGGNTGELFF
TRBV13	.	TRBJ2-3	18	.	TGTGCCAGCAGCCTTCTAGTGGTTTATCCCCTAAGCACAGATACGCAGTATTTT	CASSLLVVYPLSTDTQYF
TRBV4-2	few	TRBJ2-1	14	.	TGTGCCAGCAGCCGGGGGCTTAACTACAATGAGCAGTTCTTC	CASSRGLNYNEQFF
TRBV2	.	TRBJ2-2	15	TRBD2	TGTGCCAGCAGTGGCGGGAGGGCCGACACCGGGGAGCTGTTTTTT	CASSGGRADTGELFF
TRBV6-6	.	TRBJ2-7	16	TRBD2	TGTGCCAGCAGTCGAACGACTAGCGGGGATTCCTACGAGCAGTACTTC	CASSRTTSGDSYEQYF
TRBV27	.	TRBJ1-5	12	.	TGTGCCAGCAGTTTTCTCAATCAGCCCCAGCATTTT	CASSFLNQPQHF
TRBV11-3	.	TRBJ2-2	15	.	TGTGCCAGCAGCTTCAACAGGATGGGCACCGGGGAGCTGTTTTTT	CASSFNRMGTGELFF
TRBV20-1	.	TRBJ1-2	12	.	TGCAGTGCTAGTAAGCTTAACTATGGCTACACCTTC	CSASKLNYGYTF
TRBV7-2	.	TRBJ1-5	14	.	TGTGCCAGCAGCGCGGGACTTCTTAGTCAGCCCCAGCATTTT	CASSAGLLSQPQHF
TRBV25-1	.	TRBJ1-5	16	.	TGTGCCAGCAGTGAAACTGGCAGGAAGAACAATCAGCCCCAGCATTTT	CASSETGRKNNQPQHF
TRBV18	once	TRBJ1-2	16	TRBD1	TGTGCCAGCTCACCAGGACAGGGGGACCTTAACTATGGCTACACCTTC	CASSPGQGDLNYGYTF
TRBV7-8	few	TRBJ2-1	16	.	TGTGCCAGCAGACCCCGGGTCCTAAGCTCCTACAATGAGCAGTTCTTC	CASRPRVLSSYNEQFF
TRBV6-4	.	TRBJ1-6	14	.	TGTGCCAGCAGTTCAGGACTCCTCGATTCACCCCTCCACTTT	CASSSGLLDSPLHF
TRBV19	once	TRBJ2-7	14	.	TGTGCCACCGCAACCGCTCCCGCCGCGGCTGAGCAGTACTTC	CATATAPAAAEQYF
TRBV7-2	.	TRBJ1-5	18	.	TGTGCCAGCAGCTTAGTAGGGGGGGGGAATTTGGGCAATCAGCCCCAGCATTTT	CASSLVGGGNLGNQPQHF
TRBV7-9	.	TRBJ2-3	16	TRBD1	TGTGCCAGCAGCCTCAACAGGGGGCGCTTCCCAGATACGCAGTATTTT	CASSLNRGRFPDTQYF
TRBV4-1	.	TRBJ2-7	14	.	TGCGCCAGCAGCCAAGAGCAGACAGGCCGAACGCAGTACTTC	CASSQEQTGRTQYF